The present entry profiles one TCR beta chain with its context. Its target is unknown. Since a much larger clone is just one base distant, this may be a read error. Amplification targeted the TCR beta CDR3 regions, with RNA transcripts as the source material. HTBI primers were used in a first-round RT-PCR, which preceded a second-round multiplex PCR. Via MiXCR, TCRdb re-called the multiplex PCR reads, giving one row per CDR3 protein. In the table there are about 740,000 distinct CDR3 sequences, roughly 40% of which are singletons. In this cohort, patients with other autoimmune diseases, uncontrolled infections, pregnancy or lactation were excluded. Orbital computed tomography, thyroid ultrasound, TRAb, serum thyroxine and clinical symptoms formed the basis of diagnosis. From fresh peripheral blood, roughly 10 ml in volume, the PBMCs were obtained. This specimen belongs to a study of Graves' ophthalmopathy and Graves' hyperthyroidism. Study outcomes and limitations: Progression of ophthalmopathy was predicted by the model with around 68% sensitivity and under 75% specificity.

CDR1 SGHTA and CDR2 FQGNSA come from the germline V gene. Trimming took 3 bases from V and 2 from J, leaving 11 bases between them. The CDR3 sequence is 14 residues long. V is TRBV7-2 and J is TRBJ2-7; no definite D call. Sequenced sample: peripheral blood. The sequence derives from an adult man with Graves' ophthalmopathy. The CDR3 is CASSFSNGPYEQYF. CDR3 nucleotide sequence: TGTGCCAGCAGCTTTTCGAACGGTCCCTACGAGCAGTACTTC.